These T cell receptor beta chains were read from a single sample in a study of cytomegalovirus exposure and HLA in healthy donors. Profiled with immunoSEQ multiplex PCR; TCRdb holds only in-frame clones, not every one. Of 70,000 to 90,000 clones in the sample, just under 85% were seen once. The source material was PBMCs. Receptor source: a man aged 25 to 45 in good health and CMV-seronegative. Each CDR3 is given with its conserved first and last residue. A D gene is named only where the DNA matches it firmly. Clone size appears in some rows only: once, few, many, or a class for an expanded clone.

v_call,cdr3_length,j_call,clone_size,d_call,cdr3_aa,cdr3_nt
TRBV28,13,TRBJ2-7,.,.,CASSLVPRDEQYF,TGTGCCAGCAGTTTGGTCCCCAGGGACGAGCAGTACTTC
TRBV7-2,14,TRBJ1-2,.,.,CASSLSRVNYGYTF,TGTGCCAGCAGCTTATCCAGGGTTAACTATGGCTACACCTTC
TRBV19,16,TRBJ2-2,.,.,CASSMGLVANTGELFF,TGTGCCAGTAGTATGGGGCTAGTCGCGAACACCGGGGAGCTGTTTTTT
TRBV10-3,15,TRBJ1-5,.,TRBD1,CAISAGTGIDQPQHF,TGTGCCATCAGTGCCGGGACAGGGATCGATCAGCCCCAGCATTTT
TRBV9,15,TRBJ2-2,few,TRBD1,CASSSRGLGTGELFF,TGTGCCAGCAGCTCCAGGGGGCTCGGCACCGGGGAGCTGTTTTTT
TRBV5-1,15,TRBJ1-6,few,TRBD1,CASSVRDRGLSPLHF,TGCGCCAGCAGCGTCCGGGACAGGGGGCTCTCACCCCTCCACTTT
TRBV14,12,TRBJ2-7,once,.,CASSQGLYEQYF,TGTGCCAGCAGTCAGGGTCTCTACGAGCAGTACTTC
TRBV27,17,TRBJ2-5,once,TRBD2,CASSFRGVRGGEETQYF,TGTGCCAGCAGTTTCAGAGGGGTGCGGGGGGGGGAAGAGACCCAGTACTTC
TRBV7-2,14,TRBJ2-7,.,.,CASSPKQGNNEQYF,TGTGCCAGCAGCCCAAAACAGGGCAACAACGAGCAGTACTTC
TRBV11-3,14,TRBJ2-1,.,.,CASSSSGAYNEQFF,TGTGCCAGCAGCTCCAGTGGAGCCTACAATGAGCAGTTCTTC
TRBV7-9,15,TRBJ2-1,.,.,CASSSHYRSPNEQFF,TGTGCCAGCAGTTCTCATTACAGGTCCCCCAATGAGCAGTTCTTC
TRBV6-5,14,TRBJ2-7,once,.,CASSFRTGTYEQYF,TGTGCCAGCAGTTTTAGAACGGGGACCTACGAGCAGTACTTC
TRBV7-2,14,TRBJ2-5,once,.,CASSLAGGVKTQYF,TGTGCCAGCAGCTTAGCTGGCGGGGTGAAGACCCAGTACTTC
TRBV6-6,14,TRBJ1-5,.,.,CASSYPQINQPQHF,TGTGCCAGCAGTTACCCCCAGATAAATCAGCCCCAGCATTTT
TRBV10-3,13,TRBJ1-2,.,TRBD1,CAISDGQGWGYTF,TGTGCCATCAGTGACGGACAGGGCTGGGGCTACACCTTC
TRBV9,16,TRBJ1-6,.,TRBD1,CASSPRDRGHDSPLHF,TGTGCCAGCAGCCCCCGGGACAGGGGGCATGATTCACCCCTCCACTTT
TRBV5-1,17,TRBJ1-5,.,.,CASSLGQRVYSNQPQHF,TGCGCCAGCAGCTTGGGACAGAGAGTCTATAGCAATCAGCCCCAGCATTTT
TRBV5-1,15,TRBJ2-7,few,.,CASSPLQTGPNEQYF,TGCGCCAGCAGCCCGCTCCAGACAGGCCCCAACGAGCAGTACTTC
TRBV5-1,15,TRBJ1-2,.,TRBD1,CASSLVAGGNYGYTF,TGCGCCAGCAGCTTGGTGGCAGGGGGCAACTATGGCTACACCTTC
TRBV10-3,13,TRBJ1-1,.,.,CAISESVDSEAFF,TGTGCCATCAGTGAGTCAGTAGACAGTGAAGCTTTCTTT
TRBV4-2,16,TRBJ1-4,.,.,CASSQGKGGGNEKLFF,TGTGCCAGCAGCCAAGGGAAGGGGGGGGGTAATGAAAAACTGTTTTTT
TRBV5-1,17,TRBJ2-3,.,.,CASQANVGPSTTDTQYF,TGCGCCAGCCAGGCGAACGTGGGGCCTTCCACCACAGATACGCAGTATTTT
TRBV7-2,14,TRBJ1-5,.,.,CASSLGQNNQPQHF,TGTGCCAGCAGCTTGGGACAAAACAATCAGCCCCAGCATTTT
TRBV11-2,15,TRBJ1-2,few,.,CASSLEGSGQYGYTF,TGTGCCAGCAGCTTAGAAGGCTCAGGCCAGTATGGCTACACCTTC
TRBV6-1,18,TRBJ2-5,few,TRBD2,CASSDTPGLADPTETQYF,TGTGCCAGCAGTGATACGCCGGGACTAGCGGACCCCACGGAGACCCAGTACTTC
TRBV30,16,TRBJ1-6,.,TRBD1,CAWSDIRQGVNSPLHF,TGTGCCTGGAGTGACATACGACAGGGCGTGAATTCACCCCTCCACTTT
TRBV9,12,TRBJ2-5,.,TRBD1,CASSVGQGLQYF,TGTGCCAGCAGCGTTGGACAGGGGTTACAGTACTTC
TRBV9,15,TRBJ2-1,once,.,CASSPGVTDYNEQFF,TGTGCCAGCAGCCCCGGCGTGACAGACTACAATGAGCAGTTCTTC
TRBV30,14,TRBJ2-1,.,TRBD2,CAWSGTSAVGQQFF,TGTGCCTGGAGCGGGACTAGCGCTGTCGGGCAGCAGTTCTTC
TRBV6-5,14,TRBJ2-3,.,.,CASSYWGTTDTQYF,TGTGCCAGCAGTTATTGGGGCACCACAGATACGCAGTATTTT
TRBV6-1,17,TRBJ2-7,.,TRBD1,CASSEEGTGGPDYEQYF,TGTGCCAGCAGTGAAGAGGGGACAGGGGGACCTGACTACGAGCAGTACTTC
TRBV7-9,13,TRBJ2-1,few,.,CASSPPGSGEQFF,TGTGCCAGCAGCCCGCCTGGCTCCGGGGAGCAGTTCTTC
TRBV2,15,TRBJ2-2,.,TRBD1,CASSSQGANTGELFF,TGTGCCAGCAGTTCCCAGGGGGCAAACACCGGGGAGCTGTTTTTT
TRBV27,12,TRBJ2-7,.,TRBD1,CASSFSDRGLFF,TGTGCCAGCAGTTTCTCGGACAGGGGGCTTTTCTTC
TRBV13,12,TRBJ2-3,.,.,CASSLGADTQYF,TGTGCCAGCAGCTTAGGCGCAGATACGCAGTATTTT
TRBV7-2,15,TRBJ2-1,.,TRBD2,CASSSGTSGSYEQFF,TGTGCCAGCAGCTCCGGGACTAGCGGGAGTTATGAGCAGTTCTTC
TRBV9,18,TRBJ1-6,few,TRBD1,CASSQTLGQEAYNSPLHF,TGTGCCAGCAGCCAAACTCTGGGACAGGAAGCTTATAATTCACCCCTCCACTTT
TRBV9,14,TRBJ2-7,.,.,CASSVWPGGNEQYF,TGTGCCAGCAGCGTATGGCCAGGGGGGAACGAGCAGTACTTC
TRBV2,15,TRBJ1-2,.,TRBD1,CASSYLRDSFYGYTF,TGTGCCAGCAGTTACCTCCGGGACAGCTTCTATGGCTACACCTTC
TRBV7-9,16,TRBJ1-2,.,TRBD1,CASSHAVTGASNGYTF,TGTGCCAGCAGCCACGCCGTGACAGGGGCTTCTAATGGCTACACCTTC
TRBV6-5,13,TRBJ2-1,.,.,CASSGLFYNEQFF,TGTGCCAGCTCAGGGCTCTTCTACAATGAGCAGTTCTTC